The 20 T cell receptor beta chains given below trace back to one sample, sequenced in a study of T cell responses to AZD1222 COVID-19 vaccine. The data were produced by immunoSEQ multiplex PCR, yet TCRdb's version contains in-frame clones alone and is incomplete. The sample lists about 150,000 clones, around 90% occurring once. The sequencing used peripheral blood, collected on day 0 of AZD1222 vaccination. These receptors originate from an adult in good health.

The chain links TRBV28 to TRBJ2-7; 14 nucleotides match TRBD2. CDR1 is MDHEN, CDR2 SYDVKM, per germline. This CDR3 region has 15 residues. V gave up 5 bases and J gave up 6 bases; unmatched junction bases: 6. The CDR3 bases are TGTGCCAGCAGTGACCGACTAGCGGGAGGGCTCGAGCAGTACTTC. This encodes CASSDRLAGGLEQYF.

The gene calls are TRBV5-6 and TRBJ1-5; possibly TRBD1 for D (5 bases). Trimming left V 2 bases short and J 6 bases short, with 12 bases between. This CDR3 spans 14 amino acids. Germline V gene lookup returns CDR1 SGHDT and CDR2 YYEEEE. CDR3 region: CASSFGGTSQPQHF. DNA of the CDR3: TGTGCCAGCAGCTTTGGGGGGACGAGTCAGCCCCAGCATTTT.

The chain couples TRBV11-2 to TRBJ1-2; 7 bases agree with TRBD1. After removal of 3 bases from V and 7 bases from J, the junction contained 5 bases not matched to a gene. CDR1 is SGHAT, CDR2 FQNNGV, per germline. This CDR3 contains 13 residues. Written as DNA, the CDR3 is TGTGCCAGCAGCTTGACAGGGTTGAGTGGCTACACCTTC. Its protein is CASSLTGLSGYTF.

This chain uses TRBV5-1 with TRBJ1-5, with 10 bases fitting TRBD1. This CDR3 contains 17 residues. V gave up 4 bases and J gave up 2 bases; unmatched junction bases: 9. Germline assignment: CDR1 SGHRS and CDR2 YFSETQ. This CDR3 reads CASSLGSGTGGNQPQHF. In DNA form, the CDR3 reads TGCGCCAGCAGCCTCGGGTCCGGGACAGGGGGCAATCAGCCCCAGCATTTT.

The CDR3 DNA sequence: TGTGCCAGCAGCTTCCCCGGCACAAACTCTGGAAACACCATATATTTT. Protein product: CASSFPGTNSGNTIYF. V and J are TRBV11-2 and TRBJ1-3; D is uncertain. V was cut by 3 bases and J by 0 bases, with 12 bases left in between. The CDR3 loop spans 16 amino acids. In germline, CDR1 is SGHAT, CDR2 FQNNGV. The full variable domain, in which reference TRBV11-2 and TRBJ1-3 provide the parts outside the CDR3, is EAGVAQSPRYKIIEKRQSVAFWCNPISGHATLYWYQQILGQGPKLLIQFQNNGVVDDSQLPKDRFSAERLKGVDSTLKIQPAKLEDSAVYLCASSFPGTNSGNTIYFGEGSWLTVV.

The chain recombines TRBV7-3 with TRBJ2-1, with unresolved D. V was pared by 5 bases and J by 6 bases, with 11 bases between. The CDR3 sequence is 13 residues long. In germline, CDR1 is SGHTA, CDR2 FQGTGA. The CDR3 sequence is CASSLGFGNEQFF. The CDR3 DNA is TGTGCCAGCAGCCTAGGGTTTGGCAATGAGCAGTTCTTC. Complete variable domain (other parts from reference TRBV7-3 and TRBJ2-1): GAGVSQTPSNKVTEKGKYVELRCDPISGHTALYWYRQSLGQGPEFLIYFQGTGAADDSGLPNDRFFAVRPEGSVSTLKIQRTERGDSAVYLCASSLGFGNEQFFGPGTRLTVL.

DNA of the CDR3: TGTGCCTGGGCCCCTTTGGTTCCCTCTGGAAACACCATATATTTT. Protein: CAWAPLVPSGNTIYF. This chain uses TRBV30 with TRBJ1-3, with D hard to call. V gave up 5 bases and J gave up 0 bases, with 14 bases separating them. The germline V gene has CDR1 GTSNPN and CDR2 SVGIG (reference sequence). This CDR3 is built from 15 residues.

The chain uses TRBV6-5 and TRBJ2-2; D uncertain. The V end was cut by 4 bases, the J end by 1 base, with 10 bases between. The germline gives CDR1 MNHEY, CDR2 SVGAGI. The CDR3 runs to 15 residues. The CDR3 region is CASSFAPENTGELFF. The CDR3, as DNA: TGTGCCAGCAGTTTTGCCCCAGAGAACACCGGGGAGCTGTTTTTT.

The gene calls are TRBV7-9 and TRBJ1-4; D is uncertain. V was clipped by 5 bases and J by 7 bases, with 14 bases between them. There are 14 residues in the CDR3. Germline values: CDR1 SEHNR, CDR2 FQNEAQ (reference sequence). CDR3 nucleotides: TGTGCCAGCAGCCCCCGAGGTTCCGGTGAAAAACTGTTTTTT. The encoded protein is CASSPRGSGEKLFF.

This clone appeared once. V gene TRBV7-2 combines with J gene TRBJ1-2; D not resolved. Germline V gene data show CDR1 as SGHTA and CDR2 as FQGNSA. The V end was cut by 1 base, the J end by 0 bases, with 3 bases between. CDR3 size: 13 residues. The CDR3: CASSLGPNYGYTF. For the CDR3, the DNA is TGTGCCAGCAGCTTAGGCCCTAACTATGGCTACACCTTC. The full variable domain, completed using reference TRBV7-2 and TRBJ1-2, is GAGVSQSPSNKVTEKGKDVELRCDPISGHTALYWYRQSLGQGLEFLIYFQGNSAPDKSGLPSDRFSAERTGGSVSTLTIQRTQQEDSAVYLCASSLGPNYGYTFGSGTRLTVV.

This clone was recorded a few times. This chain joins TRBV5-6 and TRBJ1-5; D gene ambiguous. The CDR3 consists of 12 residues. V lost 2 bases and J lost 6, with 6 bases in between. Germline CDR1 reads SGHDT; CDR2 reads YYEEEE. CDR3 loop: CASSLLGQPQHF. CDR3 in DNA: TGTGCCAGCAGCTTACTAGGTCAGCCCCAGCATTTT.

The chain is built from TRBV9 and TRBJ1-3; 7 bases are shared with TRBD1. The germline V gene encodes CDR1 SGDLS and CDR2 YYNGEE. The V and J ends lost 0 bases and 3 bases, in that order; junction bases with no gene match: 3. The CDR3 spans 15 residues. CDR3 residues: CASSVEGAHGNTIYF. CDR3 DNA: TGTGCCAGCAGCGTAGAGGGGGCGCATGGAAACACCATATATTTT. The full variable domain, its missing parts supplied by reference TRBV9 and TRBJ1-3, is DSGVTQTPKHLITATGQRVTLRCSPRSGDLSVYWYQQSLDQGLQFLIQYYNGEERAKGNILERFSAQQFPDLHSELNLSSLELGDSALYFCASSVEGAHGNTIYFGEGSWLTVV.

This clone was counted a single time. This rearrangement joins TRBV27 to TRBJ2-1; 7 bases match TRBD2. V shed 2 bases and J 6 bases; nucleotides not matched to a gene: 7. The CDR3 is 15 amino acids. Germline CDR1 and CDR2: MNHEY and SMNVEV (reference sequence). CDR3 DNA: TGTGCCAGCAGTTTAAGCCCAGCTAGCGGCAATGAGCAGTTCTTC. Protein product: CASSLSPASGNEQFF.

The chain recombines TRBV23-1 with TRBJ1-1; D unresolved. TRBV23-1 is an ORF for which the function is uncertain. The CDR3 covers 14 residues. V was pared by 2 bases and J by 0 bases, with 7 bases between. The CDR3, as DNA: TGCGCCAGCAGTCAACGAAAGATGAACACTGAAGCTTTCTTT. Amino acids: CASSQRKMNTEAFF.

The rearrangement links TRBV12-3 or TRBV12-4 to TRBJ1-1; D unclear. V was clipped by 7 bases and J by 5 bases, with 8 bases between them. The CDR3 loop spans 11 amino acids. Here the CDR3 DNA reads TGTGCCAGCACCTCGGGGACTGAAGCTTTCTTT. Protein: CASTSGTEAFF.

Only one count was recorded for this clone. The genes are TRBV18 and TRBJ2-7, with D unclear. This CDR3 spans 13 amino acids. The germline CDR1 and CDR2 sequences are KGHSH and LQKENI. Deletions cut 6 bases from V and 1 base from J, with 10 bases between. DNA of the CDR3: TGTGCCAGCTCCGCGGACCTATCCTACGAGCAGTACTTC. Amino acid sequence: CASSADLSYEQYF.

The V and J genes are TRBV28 and TRBJ2-7; perhaps TRBD1 as D (5 bases). Trimming stripped 6 bases from V and 4 bases from J, with 10 bases between. The CDR3 runs to 12 residues. In germline, CDR1 is MDHEN, CDR2 SYDVKM. This chain's CDR3 is CASSLTAYEQYF. The CDR3 nucleotides are TGTGCCAGCAGCCTGACAGCGTACGAGCAGTACTTC. The entire variable domain, with the rest obtained from reference TRBV28 and TRBJ2-7, is as follows: DVKVTQSSRYLVKRTGEKVFLECVQDMDHENMFWYRQDPGLGLRLIYFSYDVKMKEKGDIPEGYSVSREKKERFSLILESASTNQTSMYLCASSLTAYEQYFGPGTRLTVT.

The V and J genes are TRBV20-1 and TRBJ2-1, with D possibly being TRBD2 (5 bases). V was trimmed by 3 bases and J by 9 bases, leaving 9 bases between them. The CDR3 covers 11 residues. CDR1 is DFQATT, CDR2 SNEGSKA, per germline (reference sequence). DNA of the CDR3: TGCAGTGCTAGGAGGGAAGCTGAGCAGTTCTTC. It is translated as CSARREAEQFF.

The chain links TRBV11-3 to TRBJ2-2; 10 nucleotides line up with TRBD2. V lost 5 bases to trimming and J lost 4 bases; unmatched junction nucleotides: 4. The CDR3 runs to 15 residues. From germline, CDR1 is SGHNT and CDR2 YENEEA. CDR3: CASSPRTSGTGELFF. The CDR3, as DNA: TGTGCCAGCAGCCCGAGGACTAGCGGCACCGGGGAGCTGTTTTTT. Using reference TRBV11-3 and TRBJ2-2 for the parts outside the CDR3, the full variable domain is EAGVVQSPRYKIIEKKQPVAFWCNPISGHNTLYWYLQNLGQGPELLIRYENEEAVDDSQLPKDRFSAERLKGVDSTLKIQPAELGDSAVYLCASSPRTSGTGELFFGEGSRLTVL.

This rearrangement joins TRBV20-1 to TRBJ1-1, with TRBD1 as a possible D gene (6 bases). The CDR3 spans 11 residues. V lost 6 bases to trimming and J lost 6 bases, with 11 bases between them. Germline V gene data show CDR1 as DFQATT and CDR2 as SNEGSKA (reference sequence). The DNA for the CDR3 is TGCAGTGCGCGGACAGTCCCTGAAGCTTTCTTT. The encoded protein is CSARTVPEAFF.